The next 24 T cell receptor beta chains were all read from a single sample in a study of Graves' ophthalmopathy and Graves' hyperthyroidism. The TCR beta CDR3 regions underwent amplification from RNA transcripts. Scientists carried out first-round RT-PCR using HTBI primers and then a second-round multiplex PCR. TCRdb ran MiXCR on the multiplex PCR reads and lists one entry per CDR3 protein. The top ten clones hold 8.5% to 14% of a sample with more than 1,000,000 distinct CDR3 sequences, 35% to 40% of them seen once. The sample taken for sequencing was peripheral blood or thyroid tissue (not recorded which). The receptors derive from an adult man with Graves' hyperthyroidism.

This clonotype appeared many times. The CDR3 DNA reads TGTGCCAGCAGCCACGCGGGGGTAGCAGGAAACACCATATATTTT. Encoded protein: CASSHAGVAGNTIYF. The V gene is TRBV7-2, the J gene TRBJ1-3; possible D gene TRBD1, 5 bases. From germline, CDR1 is SGHTA and CDR2 FQGNSA. Trimming took 5 bases from V and 4 from J, leaving 15 bases between them. The CDR3 is 15 amino acids.

There are a few counts of this clonotype. J is TRBJ1-2 and V is TRBV6-5; a possible D gene is TRBD1 (5 bases). There are 13 residues in the CDR3. V gave up 2 bases and J gave up 5 bases, with 9 bases separating them. Germline CDR1 is MNHEY and CDR2 is SVGAGI. CDR3 region: CASSYGGAYGYTF. CDR3 nucleotide sequence: TGTGCCAGCAGTTACGGGGGAGCTTATGGCTACACCTTC.

This clonotype occurred a few times. The rearrangement joins TRBV12-3 or TRBV12-4 to TRBJ1-4; 12 bases are shared with TRBD1. After removal of 5 bases from V and 8 bases from J, the junction contained 15 bases not matched to a gene. The CDR3 spans 18 residues. CDR3 sequence reads: CASSPGQGAAGFREKLFF. The CDR3 DNA sequence: TGTGCCAGCAGTCCGGGACAGGGGGCAGCAGGGTTTCGAGAAAAACTGTTTTTT.

This clonotype was seen at least ten times. The J gene is TRBJ1-2, the V gene TRBV20-1; D is unclear. The CDR3 length is 11 residues. Germline V CDR1 and CDR2: DFQATT, SNEGSKA (reference sequence). V lost 6 bases, J lost 1 base, and 6 bases lay in between. This CDR3 reads CSAADNYGYTF. As DNA, the CDR3 is TGCAGTGCGGCGGATAACTATGGCTACACCTTC.

V gene TRBV6-6 combines with J gene TRBJ2-5; 11 bases are shared with TRBD1. The CDR3 has 15 residues. The V gene's germline CDR1 is MNHNY and CDR2 SVGAGI (reference sequence). With 6 bases clipped from V and 5 bases from J, the junction kept 8 bases outside the gene matches. CDR3 sequence (DNA): TGTGCCAGCAGCCGTGATGGACAGGGGGCTGAGACCCAGTACTTC. This encodes CASSRDGQGAETQYF.

The chain links TRBV7-9 to TRBJ1-6; maybe TRBD1 (6 bases). Germline V gene lookup returns CDR1 SEHNR and CDR2 FQNEAQ (reference sequence). With 5 bases removed from V and 11 bases from J, the gap between germline ends came to 16 bases. The CDR3 totals 14 residues. The CDR3: CASSLTGFGTPLHF. In DNA, the CDR3 is TGTGCCAGCAGCCTCACAGGGTTCGGAACACCCCTCCACTTT.

This clonotype was counted at least ten times. This chain connects TRBV24-1 to TRBJ1-1, with D possibly matching TRBD1 (5 bases). Deletions cut 10 bases from V and 0 bases from J, with 17 bases between. CDR3 size: 15 residues. The germline V gene encodes CDR1 KGHDR and CDR2 SFDVKD. The CDR3, as DNA: TGTGCCACTCGAATGGATGGGGGGATGAACACTGAAGCTTTCTTT. It specifies CATRMDGGMNTEAFF.

This clonotype showed up many times. The gene calls are TRBV12-3 or TRBV12-4 and TRBJ1-5; D may be TRBD1 (6 bases). V lost 1 base to trimming and J lost 4 bases, with 11 bases between them. This CDR3 has 15 residues. The CDR3 bases are TGTGCCAGCAGTTTAGGGGTGGGGACAAATCAGCCCCAGCATTTT. It translates to CASSLGVGTNQPQHF.

The table lists this clonotype with many counts. The rearrangement uses TRBV19 and TRBJ1-1; unclear D gene. V was pared by 2 bases and J by 6 bases, with 10 bases between. The V gene's germline CDR1 is LNHDA and CDR2 SQIVND (reference sequence). This CDR3 has 13 residues. The CDR3 spells CASSIQDPAEAFF. The CDR3 DNA follows: TGTGCCAGTAGTATACAGGACCCTGCTGAAGCTTTCTTT.

The chain uses TRBV4-1 and TRBJ2-7; TRBD2 agrees at 9 bases. The V and J ends lost 1 base and 4 bases, in that order; junction bases with no gene match: 5. CDR3 length equals 15 residues. Germline values: CDR1 MGHRA, CDR2 YSYEKL. CDR3 residues: CASSQGSGGRYEQYF. CDR3 DNA: TGCGCCAGCAGCCAAGGAAGCGGGGGGAGGTACGAGCAGTACTTC.

This clonotype was observed a few times. The V call is TRBV6-5, the J call TRBJ1-1; tentatively, D is TRBD1 (6 bases). The CDR3 is made up of 11 amino acids. The germline CDR1 and CDR2 sequences are MNHEY and SVGAGI. Trimming stripped 7 bases from V and 6 bases from J, with 9 bases between. The CDR3 sequence: CASTEGAEAFF. The CDR3 DNA reads as TGTGCCAGCACAGAGGGGGCTGAAGCTTTCTTT.

The CDR3 protein is CSARVWRHRSYEQYF. The CDR3, as DNA: TGCAGTGCTAGAGTATGGCGCCACCGCTCCTACGAGCAGTACTTC. The V call is TRBV20-1, the J call TRBJ2-7; the D is unclear. Trimming cost V 1 base and J 0 bases, with 13 bases left between them. Germline-derived CDR1 and CDR2 are DFQATT and SNEGSKA (reference sequence). This CDR3 region has 15 residues.

The gene calls are TRBV20-1 and TRBJ1-2; no firm D call. The CDR3 spans 14 residues. V was cut by 5 bases and J by 5 bases, with 18 bases left in between. Germline CDR1 is DFQATT and CDR2 is SNEGSKA (reference sequence). The CDR3 is CSAPQRGSGYGYTF. Written as DNA, the CDR3 is TGCAGTGCTCCGCAGCGGGGTTCGGGGTATGGCTACACCTTC.

This clonotype was recorded at least ten times. DNA for the CDR3: TGCGCCAGCAGCCAGATGGGACAGGAGTATGGCTACACCTTC. Residues: CASSQMGQEYGYTF. The J gene is TRBJ1-2, the V gene TRBV4-3; 8 positions match TRBD1. The CDR3 is made up of 14 amino acids. The V segment lost 3 bases and the J segment 5 bases; nucleotides outside the gene matches: 5. CDR1 is LGHNA, CDR2 YSLEER, per germline.

This chain joins TRBV20-1 and TRBJ1-3; D not resolved. V was shortened by 2 bases and J by 0 bases, with 11 bases between the two germline ends. This CDR3 is built from 15 residues. Germline lookup yields CDR1 DFQATT and CDR2 SNEGSKA (reference sequence). The CDR3 DNA sequence: TGCAGTGCTAGACCCCGCAAGGGCTCTGGAAACACCATATATTTT. Amino acids: CSARPRKGSGNTIYF.

The CDR3 nucleotides read TGCGCCAGCAGCCCCCTACAGCGGGACTCCTACGAGCAGTACTTC. This sequence encodes CASSPLQRDSYEQYF. The chain joins TRBV5-1 to TRBJ2-7, with 7 bases lining up with TRBD2. Germline CDR1 reads SGHRS; CDR2 reads YFSETQ. This CDR3 region has 15 residues. Trimming removed 4 bases from V and 0 bases from J; junction bases left unmatched: 7.

This clonotype was recorded at least ten times. V and J are TRBV13 and TRBJ1-2; no clear D. This CDR3 is built from 14 residues. Per germline, CDR1 PRHDT and CDR2 FYEKMQ (reference sequence). The V end lost 0 bases, the J end lost 8 bases, and 13 bases lay between the germline ends. CDR3 protein: CASSLGLGAGGYTF. DNA for the CDR3: TGTGCCAGCAGCTTAGGCCTCGGCGCAGGCGGCTACACCTTC.

This clonotype has a count of ten or more. The gene calls are TRBV7-2 and TRBJ1-2; the D gene is possibly TRBD1 (5 bases). Germline CDR1 reads SGHTA; CDR2 reads FQGNSA. With 0 bases removed from V and 2 bases from J, the gap between germline ends came to 16 bases. This CDR3 comprises 17 residues. The CDR3 DNA reads TGTGCCAGCAGCTTAGCGCTGGGGGGACCACTCAACTATGGCTACACCTTC. It codes for CASSLALGGPLNYGYTF.

This clonotype has ten or more counts. V gene TRBV20-1 combines with J gene TRBJ2-2; 8 bases agree with TRBD2. Germline-derived CDR1 and CDR2 are DFQATT and SNEGSKA (reference sequence). This CDR3 spans 14 amino acids. Germline trimming cut 3 bases from V and 4 bases from J; bases unmatched to any gene: 4. Here the CDR3 DNA reads TGCAGTGCTAGGCCGGGAGGGGCCACCGGGGAGCTGTTTTTT. It codes for CSARPGGATGELFF.

This clonotype was found a few times. Here the CDR3 DNA reads TGTGCCTGGAGTGTATTTGGTCAGGGTGGCGAGCAGTACTTC. This sequence encodes CAWSVFGQGGEQYF. V and J are TRBV30 and TRBJ2-7; weak D call: TRBD1 (5 bases). Germline assignment: CDR1 GTSNPN and CDR2 SVGIG (reference sequence). Trimming left V 0 bases short and J 6 bases short, with 15 bases between. This CDR3 has 14 amino acids.

On this clonotype itself: This may be a read error, as it is one base from a much larger clone. This chain uses TRBV6-1 with TRBJ1-2; TRBD1 matches at 7 bases. Germline loops: CDR1 MNHNS, CDR2 SASEGT. The CDR3 has 13 amino acids. The DNA for the CDR3 is TGTGCCAGCACTGACAGGGACTCAAATGGCCACACCTTC. It translates to CASTDRDSNGHTF.

This chain uses TRBV10-3 with TRBJ2-3; D gene ambiguous. The CDR3 length is 13 residues. Germline V CDR1 and CDR2: ENHRY, SYGVKD. V shed 7 bases and J shed 5 bases, with 13 bases lying between them. Here the CDR3 reads CAITKGDGDTQYF. The CDR3 coding sequence is TGTGCCATCACTAAGGGTGACGGAGATACGCAGTATTTT.

The rearrangement joins TRBV3-1 to TRBJ1-6; weak D call: TRBD1 (5 bases). CDR3 length: 16 residues. Deletions cut 7 bases from V and 8 bases from J, with 21 bases between. Germline lookup yields CDR1 LGHDT and CDR2 YNNKEL (reference sequence). CDR3 coding DNA: TGTGCCAGCAATCAAGATGGTCGCGGGGCGGATTCACCCCTCCACTTT. Translated, it gives CASNQDGRGADSPLHF.

The genes are TRBV13 and TRBJ2-7; the D gene is possibly TRBD2 (6 bases). The germline V gene has CDR1 PRHDT and CDR2 FYEKMQ (reference sequence). The CDR3 loop spans 15 amino acids. The germline V and J ends were trimmed by 2 bases and 0 bases, with 11 bases remaining between them. This chain's CDR3 is CASSLYGDFSYEQYF. CDR3 nucleotide sequence: TGTGCCAGCAGCTTATACGGGGACTTCTCCTACGAGCAGTACTTC.